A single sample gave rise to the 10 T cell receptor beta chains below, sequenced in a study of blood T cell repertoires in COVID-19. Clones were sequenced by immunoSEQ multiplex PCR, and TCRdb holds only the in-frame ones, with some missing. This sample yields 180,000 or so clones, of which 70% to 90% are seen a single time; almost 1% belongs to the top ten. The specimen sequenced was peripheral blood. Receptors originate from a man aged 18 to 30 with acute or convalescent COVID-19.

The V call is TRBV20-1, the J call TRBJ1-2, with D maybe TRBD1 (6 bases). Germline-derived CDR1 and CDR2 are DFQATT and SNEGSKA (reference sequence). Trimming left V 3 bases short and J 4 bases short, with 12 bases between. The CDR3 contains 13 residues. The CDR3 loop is CSASQGNSYGYTF. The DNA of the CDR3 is TGCAGTGCTAGTCAGGGGAATAGCTATGGCTACACCTTC.

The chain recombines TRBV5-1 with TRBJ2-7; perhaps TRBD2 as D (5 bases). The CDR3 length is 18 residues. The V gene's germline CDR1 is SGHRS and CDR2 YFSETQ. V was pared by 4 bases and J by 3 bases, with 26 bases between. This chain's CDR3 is CASSVTVQLRAFHYEQYF. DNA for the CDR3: TGCGCCAGCAGCGTTACGGTCCAGTTGAGGGCCTTCCACTACGAGCAGTACTTC.

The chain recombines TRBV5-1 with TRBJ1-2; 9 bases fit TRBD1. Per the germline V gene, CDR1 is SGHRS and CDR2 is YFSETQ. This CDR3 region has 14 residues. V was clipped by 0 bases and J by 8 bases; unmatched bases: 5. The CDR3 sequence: CASSLGDRAEGYTF. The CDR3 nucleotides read TGCGCCAGCAGCTTGGGGGACAGGGCGGAAGGCTACACCTTC.

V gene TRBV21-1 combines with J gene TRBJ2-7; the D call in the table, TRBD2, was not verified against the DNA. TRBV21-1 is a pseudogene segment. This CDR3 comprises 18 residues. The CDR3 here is CASSKVWSSGGTPYEQYV. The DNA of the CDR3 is TGTGCCAGCAGCAAAGTGTGGTCTAGCGGGGGGACACCCTACGAGCAGTACGTC.

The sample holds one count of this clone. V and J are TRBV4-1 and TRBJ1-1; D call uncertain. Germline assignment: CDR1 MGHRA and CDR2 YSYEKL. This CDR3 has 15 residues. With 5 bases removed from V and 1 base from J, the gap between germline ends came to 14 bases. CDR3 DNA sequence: TGCGCCAGCAGCGAAAGAGGAGGAGGGAACACTGAAGCTTTCTTT. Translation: CASSERGGGNTEAFF.

The CDR3 DNA reads TGCGCCAGCAGTGAGGACAGGGGGATTCAGTCACCCCTCCACTTT. The encoded protein is CASSEDRGIQSPLHF. The chain uses TRBV10-2 and TRBJ1-6; 9 bases are shared with TRBD1. The CDR3 extends over 15 amino acids. The V gene end was trimmed by 2 bases and the J gene end by 10 bases; junction bases not matched to a gene: 6. Germline values: CDR1 WSHSY, CDR2 SAAADI.

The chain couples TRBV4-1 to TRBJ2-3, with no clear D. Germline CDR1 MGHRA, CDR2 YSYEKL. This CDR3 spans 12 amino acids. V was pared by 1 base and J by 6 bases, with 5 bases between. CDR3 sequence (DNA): TGCGCCAGCAGCCAAGGAGTTGATACGCAGTATTTT. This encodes CASSQGVDTQYF.

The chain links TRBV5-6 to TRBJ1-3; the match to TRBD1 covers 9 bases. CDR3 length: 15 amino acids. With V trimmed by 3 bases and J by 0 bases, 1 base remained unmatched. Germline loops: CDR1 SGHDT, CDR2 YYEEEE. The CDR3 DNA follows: TGTGCCAGCAGCTGGACAGGGGCCTCTGGAAACACCATATATTTT. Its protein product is CASSWTGASGNTIYF.

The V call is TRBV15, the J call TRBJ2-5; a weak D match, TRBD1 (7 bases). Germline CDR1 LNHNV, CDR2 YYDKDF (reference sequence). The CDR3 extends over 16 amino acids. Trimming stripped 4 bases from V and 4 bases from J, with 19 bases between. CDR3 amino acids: CATSTTQGRWGETQYF. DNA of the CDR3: TGTGCCACCAGCACGACACAGGGGAGGTGGGGAGAGACCCAGTACTTC.

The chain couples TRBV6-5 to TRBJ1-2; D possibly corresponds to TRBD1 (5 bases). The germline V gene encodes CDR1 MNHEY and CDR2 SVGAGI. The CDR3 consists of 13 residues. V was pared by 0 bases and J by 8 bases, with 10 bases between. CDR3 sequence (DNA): TGTGCCAGCAGTTACTCCAGGGAGGGGGGCTACACCTTC. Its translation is CASSYSREGGYTF.